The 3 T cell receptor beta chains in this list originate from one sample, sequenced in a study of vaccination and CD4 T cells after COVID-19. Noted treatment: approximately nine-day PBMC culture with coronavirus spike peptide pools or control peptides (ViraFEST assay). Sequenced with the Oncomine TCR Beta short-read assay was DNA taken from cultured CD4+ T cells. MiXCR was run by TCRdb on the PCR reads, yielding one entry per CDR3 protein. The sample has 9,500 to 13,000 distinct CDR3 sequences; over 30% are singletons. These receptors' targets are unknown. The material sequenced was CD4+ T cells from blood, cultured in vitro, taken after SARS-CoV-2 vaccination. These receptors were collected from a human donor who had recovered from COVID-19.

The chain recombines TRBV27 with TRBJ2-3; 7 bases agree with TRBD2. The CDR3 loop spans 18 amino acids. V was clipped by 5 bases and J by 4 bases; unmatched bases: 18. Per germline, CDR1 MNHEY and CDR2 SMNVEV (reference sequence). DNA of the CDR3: TGTGCCAGCAGTCCGCCCCCCATCAAGGGGACTAAACCAGATACGCAGTATTTT. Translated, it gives CASSPPPIKGTKPDTQYF.

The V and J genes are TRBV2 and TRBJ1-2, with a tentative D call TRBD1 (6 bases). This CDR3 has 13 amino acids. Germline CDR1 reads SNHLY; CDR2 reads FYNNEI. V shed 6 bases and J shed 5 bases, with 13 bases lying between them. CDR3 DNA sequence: TGTGCCAGCAGGACAGGTCCTTCTTATGGCTACACCTTC. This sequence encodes CASRTGPSYGYTF.

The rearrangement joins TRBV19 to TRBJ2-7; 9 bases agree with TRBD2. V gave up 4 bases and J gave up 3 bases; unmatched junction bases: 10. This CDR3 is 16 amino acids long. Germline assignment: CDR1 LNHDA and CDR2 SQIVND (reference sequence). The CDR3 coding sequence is TGTGCCAGTAGTACCCCCTTGGCGGGAGGGGTCTACGAGCAGTACTTC. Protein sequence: CASSTPLAGGVYEQYF.